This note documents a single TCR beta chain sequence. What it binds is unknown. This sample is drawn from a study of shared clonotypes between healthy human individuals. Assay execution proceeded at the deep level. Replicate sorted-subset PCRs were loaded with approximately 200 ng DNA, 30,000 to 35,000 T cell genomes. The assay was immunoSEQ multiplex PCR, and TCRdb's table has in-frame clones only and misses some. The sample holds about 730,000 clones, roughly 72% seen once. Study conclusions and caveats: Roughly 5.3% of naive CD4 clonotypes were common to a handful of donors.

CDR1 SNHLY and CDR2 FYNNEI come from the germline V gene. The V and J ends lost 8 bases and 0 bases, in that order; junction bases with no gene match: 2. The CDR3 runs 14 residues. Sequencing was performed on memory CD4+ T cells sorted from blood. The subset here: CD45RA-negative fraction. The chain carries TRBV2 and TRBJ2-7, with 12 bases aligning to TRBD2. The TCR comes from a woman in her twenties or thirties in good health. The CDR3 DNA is TGTGCCAGCCAACTAGCGGGGGGCTCCTACGAGCAGTACTTC. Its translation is CASQLAGGSYEQYF.